The 23 T cell receptor beta chains listed next were all sequenced from one sample in a study of blood T cell repertoires in COVID-19. Data came from immunoSEQ multiplex PCR; TCRdb stores just in-frame clones and leaves some out. The sample holds roughly 410,000 clones; roughly 86% are singletons and the top ten take roughly 2.1%. The sequencing sample was made of peripheral blood. These receptors came from a woman in her fifties or sixties with COVID-19, enrolled during active disease.

This clone was detected only once. The chain recombines TRBV18 with TRBJ2-7; 9 bases fit TRBD2. V dropped 2 bases and J dropped 0; count of bases not matched to a gene: 5. Germline lookup yields CDR1 KGHSH and CDR2 LQKENI. This CDR3 comprises 16 residues. DNA of the CDR3: TGTGCCAGCTCACCAGGACTAGCGTCTAGCTCCTACGAGCAGTACTTC. Translation: CASSPGLASSSYEQYF.

This clone has just one count. The V gene is TRBV19, the J gene TRBJ2-7; 8 bases align to TRBD1. The J segment lost 0 bases and the V segment lost 7 bases, leaving 5 bases of the junction unmatched. CDR1 is LNHDA and CDR2 is SQIVND in the germline V gene (reference sequence). The CDR3 is 14 amino acids. CDR3 sequence reads: CASTRGQGSYEQYF. Here the CDR3 DNA reads TGTGCCAGTACCCGTGGACAGGGCTCCTACGAGCAGTACTTC.

The chain couples TRBV9 to TRBJ1-1; D is unresolved. The V gene's germline CDR1 is SGDLS and CDR2 YYNGEE. V was pared by 0 bases and J by 1 base, with 4 bases between. The length of the CDR3 is 13 residues. The CDR3 region has the DNA TGTGCCAGCAGCGTAGAGAGGAACACTGAAGCTTTCTTT. Protein product: CASSVERNTEAFF.

The CDR3 protein is CASSQDRGATQYF. The CDR3 DNA is TGCGCCAGCAGCCAAGATCGGGGGGCGACCCAGTACTTC. The chain couples TRBV4-1 to TRBJ2-5; perhaps TRBD2 as D (7 bases). Per the germline V gene, CDR1 is MGHRA and CDR2 is YSYEKL. Trimming removed 0 bases from V and 7 bases from J, with 9 bases in between. The CDR3 covers 13 residues.

This chain connects TRBV7-9 to TRBJ2-1; 8 bases fit TRBD1. Germline V gene lookup returns CDR1 SEHNR and CDR2 FQNEAQ (reference sequence). The CDR3 covers 13 residues. The J segment lost 8 bases and the V segment lost 3 bases, leaving 3 bases of the junction unmatched. For the CDR3, the DNA is TGTGCCAGCAGCTTCTCCAGGGGGCATGAGCAGTTCTTC. Amino acids: CASSFSRGHEQFF.

The chain uses TRBV6-6 and TRBJ1-5; 9 nucleotides align to TRBD1. The V gene end was trimmed by 6 bases and the J gene end by 1 base; junction bases not matched to a gene: 4. The CDR3 consists of 15 residues. CDR1 and CDR2 (germline): MNHNY, SVGAGI (reference sequence). The CDR3 bases are TGTGCCAGCAGGGAGACAGGGGGAAGCAATCAGCCCCAGCATTTT. As protein: CASRETGGSNQPQHF.

V is TRBV5-4 and J is TRBJ1-2; a possible D gene is TRBD1 (5 bases). Trimming removed 3 bases at V and 4 bases at J, with 13 bases between. The CDR3 loop spans 14 amino acids. Per the germline V gene, CDR1 is SGHNT and CDR2 is YYREEE (reference sequence). The CDR3 bases are TGTGCCAGCAGCTCTAAGATTGACAGCTATGGCTACACCTTC. Its translation is CASSSKIDSYGYTF. The full variable domain, its missing parts supplied by reference TRBV5-4 and TRBJ1-2, is ETGVTQSPTHLIKTRGQQVTLRCSSQSGHNTVSWYQQALGQGPQFIFQYYREEENGRGNFPPRFSGLQFPNYSSELNVNALELDDSALYLCASSSKIDSYGYTFGSGTRLTVV.

This clone has only one observation. The V and J genes are TRBV15 and TRBJ1-1; the match to TRBD1 covers 8 bases. The CDR3 runs to 14 residues. Germline V gene sequence: CDR1 LNHNV, CDR2 YYDKDF (reference sequence). The V and J ends lost 2 bases and 5 bases, in that order; junction bases with no gene match: 4. The CDR3 protein is CATSRPGGWTEAFF. As DNA, the CDR3 is TGTGCCACCAGCAGACCAGGGGGCTGGACTGAAGCTTTCTTT.

The chain employs TRBV11-3 and TRBJ2-3; the match to TRBD2 covers 14 bases. The trim removed 4 bases at V and 5 bases at J, leaving 11 bases unmatched. CDR1 and CDR2 (germline): SGHNT, YENEEA. The length of the CDR3 is 18 residues. The CDR3 region is CASSSTQTSGGAVDTQYF. CDR3 DNA: TGTGCCAGCAGCTCAACCCAGACTAGCGGGGGGGCCGTAGATACGCAGTATTTT.

The chain couples TRBV19 to TRBJ1-1; D is ambiguous. The germline V gene has CDR1 LNHDA and CDR2 SQIVND (reference sequence). The CDR3 contains 14 residues. CDR3 sequence: CAVKSRGMNTEAFF. The CDR3 DNA reads as TGTGCTGTCAAATCCCGGGGTATGAACACTGAAGCTTTCTTT.

This clone was counted between two and nine times. The genes are TRBV18 and TRBJ2-7; 13 bases agree with TRBD2. V lost 5 bases, J lost 3 bases, and 7 bases stayed unmatched. This CDR3 is built from 16 residues. Germline V lookup: CDR1 KGHSH, CDR2 LQKENI. The CDR3 sequence: CASSGGLAGRVYEQYF. CDR3 coding DNA: TGTGCCAGCTCAGGGGGACTAGCGGGGAGAGTCTACGAGCAGTACTTC.

V gene TRBV11-2 combines with J gene TRBJ1-1; TRBD1 matches at 10 bases. The germline gives CDR1 SGHAT, CDR2 FQNNGV. The CDR3 length is 13 residues. Unmatched junction bases numbered 6, after V lost 4 bases and J lost 10 bases. CDR3 protein: CASSWDRGAGAFF. CDR3 bases: TGTGCCAGCAGCTGGGACAGGGGCGCGGGAGCTTTCTTT. The full variable domain, completed using reference TRBV11-2 and TRBJ1-1, is EAGVAQSPRYKIIEKRQSVAFWCNPISGHATLYWYQQILGQGPKLLIQFQNNGVVDDSQLPKDRFSAERLKGVDSTLKIQPAKLEDSAVYLCASSWDRGAGAFFGQGTRLTVV.

The chain carries TRBV28 and TRBJ2-7, with 9 bases lining up with TRBD1. Germline V gene sequence: CDR1 MDHEN, CDR2 SYDVKM. The CDR3 extends over 16 amino acids. V lost 4 bases to trimming and J lost 4 bases; unmatched junction nucleotides: 11. The CDR3, as DNA: TGTGCCAGCAGTTCTCCGGGTGAGGGACAGGGTTACGAGCAGTACTTC. Protein: CASSSPGEGQGYEQYF.

This sequence joins TRBV6-5 and TRBJ2-5, with D perhaps TRBD1 (6 bases). The CDR3 contains 15 residues. Per germline, CDR1 MNHEY and CDR2 SVGAGI. V lost 0 bases to trimming and J lost 8 bases, with 16 bases between them. CDR3: CASSYSGQGPGTQYF. The CDR3, as DNA: TGTGCCAGCAGTTACTCCGGGCAGGGGCCGGGAACCCAGTACTTC.

J is TRBJ2-5 and V is TRBV19; 12 nucleotides match TRBD2. V lost 6 bases, J lost 1 base, and 3 bases stayed unmatched. The CDR3 extends over 15 amino acids. Germline V gives CDR1 LNHDA, CDR2 SQIVND (reference sequence). The CDR3 coding sequence is TGTGCCAGTAGGGAGACTAGCGGGAGCCAAGAGACCCAGTACTTC. Its translation: CASRETSGSQETQYF.

This clone was seen more than once but under ten times. The chain carries TRBV6-5 and TRBJ1-3; D not resolved. Germline V gene sequence: CDR1 MNHEY, CDR2 SVGAGI. The V gene lost 9 bases and the J gene lost 4 bases, with 19 bases spanning the gap. This CDR3 is 15 amino acids long. The CDR3: CASTGARPRGNTIYF. The CDR3 nucleotides read TGTGCCAGTACCGGAGCAAGGCCGAGGGGAAACACCATATATTTT.

The V and J genes are TRBV24-1 and TRBJ2-7; possible D gene TRBD1, 6 bases. CDR1 is KGHDR and CDR2 is SFDVKD in the germline V gene. Trimming stripped 4 bases from V and 1 base from J, with 16 bases between. The CDR3 extends over 16 amino acids. This chain's CDR3 is CATSDPSPTGSYEQYF. The CDR3 DNA reads TGTGCCACCAGTGACCCTTCCCCGACAGGTTCCTACGAGCAGTACTTC.

The J gene is TRBJ1-5, the V gene TRBV5-1, with TRBD1 as a possible D gene (6 bases). CDR1 and CDR2 (germline): SGHRS, YFSETQ. The CDR3 is made up of 13 amino acids. V lost 4 bases, J lost 8 bases, and 13 bases lay in between. CDR3 amino acids: CASSPRGLEPQHF. DNA for the CDR3: TGCGCCAGCAGCCCCAGGGGTTTGGAGCCCCAGCATTTT.

Concerning this clone: Other DNA sequences in this specimen translate into the identical CDR3. This chain connects TRBV18 to TRBJ1-1, with a tentative D call TRBD1 (5 bases). Germline CDR1 and CDR2: KGHSH and LQKENI. V was pared by 3 bases and J by 1 base, with 6 bases between. This CDR3 region has 13 residues. The CDR3 reads CASSPGQNTEAFF. Here the CDR3 DNA reads TGTGCCAGCTCACCTGGACAGAACACTGAAGCTTTCTTT.

The genes are TRBV6-5 and TRBJ2-7, with 7 bases that match TRBD1. J lost 2 bases, V lost 1 base, and 5 bases had no gene match. The CDR3 has 15 amino acids. In germline, CDR1 is MNHEY, CDR2 SVGAGI. The CDR3 coding sequence is TGTGCCAGCAGTTACTTCGGGACAGTCCCCTACGAGCAGTACTTC. It codes for CASSYFGTVPYEQYF.

The chain combines TRBV29-1 with TRBJ2-1, with D possibly matching TRBD2 (6 bases). V lost 1 base and J 3 bases, leaving 7 bases between the germline ends. CDR1 and CDR2 (germline): SQVTM, ANQGSEA. The CDR3 extends over 13 amino acids. The CDR3 here is CSVEGDFYNEQFF. As DNA, the CDR3 is TGCAGCGTTGAAGGGGACTTCTACAATGAGCAGTTCTTC.

The gene calls are TRBV19 and TRBJ2-5; TRBD2 agrees at 8 bases. CDR1 is LNHDA and CDR2 is SQIVND in the germline V gene (reference sequence). Unmatched junction bases numbered 5, after V lost 6 bases and J lost 5 bases. The CDR3 is 13 amino acids. DNA of the CDR3: TGTGCCAGTAGAACTAGCGGTAGCGAGACCCAGTACTTC. It yields the protein CASRTSGSETQYF. The full variable domain, its missing parts supplied by reference TRBV19 and TRBJ2-5, is DGGITQSPKYLFRKEGQNVTLSCEQNLNHDAMYWYRQDPGQGLRLIYYSQIVNDFQKGDIAEGYSVSREKKESFPLTVTSAQKNPTAFYLCASRTSGSETQYFGPGTRLLVL.

This chain joins TRBV28 and TRBJ1-3; 10 positions agree with TRBD1. Germline-derived CDR1 and CDR2 are MDHEN and SYDVKM. This CDR3 region has 16 residues. Losses at the gene ends were 5 bases for V and 9 bases for J; bases not matched to a gene: 13. DNA for the CDR3: TGTGCCAGCAGTACCGGACAGGGGGTACCACCGGCCACCATATATTTT. Protein: CASSTGQGVPPATIYF.